The clone carrying this TCR beta chain was seen at least ten times. This sample is part of a study of response to subunit inactivated influenza vaccine. The CDR3 is 13 residues long. V lost 4 bases and J lost 6, with 10 bases in between. In TCRdb, the RT-PCR reads were re-called with MiXCR into one record per CDR3 protein. The sample holds more than 700,000 distinct CDR3 sequences; around 20% are singletons and the top ten take roughly a tenth. This rearrangement joins TRBV12-3 or TRBV12-4 to TRBJ1-5; tentative D call: TRBD1 (5 bases). The sample here was PBMCs from blood, taken around 5 days after vaccination. This receptor was identified in a man aged 50 or older who received an inactivated influenza vaccine. The CDR3, as DNA: TGTGCCAGCAGTTCGGGGGTTGGTCAGCCCCAGCATTTT. This translates into CASSSGVGQPQHF.